The subject of this entry is one T cell receptor beta chain. Looked up from germline, CDR1 is SGHTA and CDR2 is FQGNSA. CDR3 length: 14 residues. V lost 5 bases and J 3 bases, leaving 13 bases between the germline ends. The sample comes from a study of blood T cell repertoires in COVID-19. At the level of the study: From the United States, Italy and Spain came samples of acute and convalescent COVID-19. PBMCs, B-cell-depleted T cells, or T cells provided the cDNA or gDNA that made up the material.

Authors' data handling: Amplification of reference gene primers provided the estimated nucleated cell counts. Generated by immunoSEQ multiplex PCR, the TCRdb table keeps only in-frame clones and is missing some. V, J and clone size derive from that table, while D and trimming were established from the DNA sequence. The profile shows fewer than 350,000 clones, around nine tenths of them singletons. The genes are TRBV7-2 and TRBJ1-2, with D possibly matching TRBD1 (6 bases). Input material: peripheral blood. This TCR came from a man between 35 and 55 years old with active or convalescent COVID-19. The CDR3 is CASSLPTGHYGYTF. The CDR3 coding sequence is TGTGCCAGCAGCCTACCAACAGGGCACTATGGCTACACCTTC. The full variable domain, with the rest looked up from reference TRBV7-2 and TRBJ1-2, is GAGVSQSPSNKVTEKGKDVELRCDPISGHTALYWYRQSLGQGLEFLIYFQGNSAPDKSGLPSDRFSAERTGGSVSTLTIQRTQQEDSAVYLCASSLPTGHYGYTFGSGTRLTVV.